This T cell receptor beta chain came from a study (dated by TCRdb to the late 2010s). About the investigation overall: The study used sequence and structural analyses to characterize human CD8+ TCR repertoires recognizing immunodominant viral antigens. Beyond this particular receptor, the publication reports: According to the report, the CD8+ TCR repertoires were highly diverse, and those specific to different immunodominant viral antigens were distinct from each other.

This clonotype is termed medium-sized (0.01 to 0.1%). Its antigen is currently not known. Within one base of it there is no much larger clone, and no base qualities were kept. These reads were obtained on an Illumina HiSeq 2500. Starting from the raw public reads, TCRdb applied fastp trimming at Q25, assembled clones with MiXCR and retained in-frame beta chains. Duplicate CDR3 protein sequences are folded into a single record with the most common DNA and genes. Here the sample has about 1,100 distinct CDR3 sequences; less than 45% occur a single time. The ten top clones hold approximately 65% of the sample. Trimming takes 4 bases off V and 2 bases off J; junction bases not matched to a gene: 1. From a lookup of the germline V gene (reference sequence), CDR1 and CDR2 are LNHDA and SQIVND. The CDR3 numbers 14 residues from cysteine through phenylalanine. Only CDR3 DNA remains: 42 bases, in frame from the first base.

The chain links TRBV19 with TRBJ2-1; the junction holds 8 bases that match TRBD1. The sample consisted of CD8+ T cells (not recorded whether cultured). This TCR came from a male donor. The nucleotides are TGTGCCAGTAGTACGACAGGGGCCTACAATGAGCAGTTCTTC. Its translation is CASSTTGAYNEQFF.